One and the same sample provided the 31 T cell receptor beta chains below, sequenced in a study of cytomegalovirus exposure and HLA in healthy donors. Primers included in the PCR were 60 Vbeta and 13 Jbeta primers. Assay: immunoSEQ multiplex PCR; the TCRdb copy retains only in-frame clones and omits some. The sample lists approximately 83,000 clones, 80% occurring once. Sequencing input: PBMCs. The receptors stem from a man aged 18 to 35 in good health and CMV-seronegative.

The rearrangement links TRBV27 to TRBJ2-5; D possibly corresponds to TRBD2 (5 bases). Trimming took 3 bases from V and 11 from J, leaving 16 bases between them. Germline V lookup: CDR1 MNHEY, CDR2 SMNVEV (reference sequence). The CDR3 spans 13 residues. This chain's CDR3 is CASSLEVAGEQYF. DNA of the CDR3: TGTGCCAGCAGTTTGGAAGTCGCCGGGGAGCAGTACTTC.

Note on this clone: One junction end does not reproduce the germline sequence, and a read error may be involved. The rearrangement uses TRBV7-7 and TRBJ2-5; maybe TRBD2 (6 bases). The CDR3 covers 16 residues. Germline loops: CDR1 SSHAT, CDR2 FNYEAQ (reference sequence). This chain's CDR3 is CASSLGSVGEEETQYF. In DNA form, the CDR3 reads TGTGCTAGCAGCTTGGGGTCGGTAGGGGAGGAAGAGACCCAGTACTTC.

The gene calls are TRBV4-1 and TRBJ2-1; 8 bases match TRBD1. The length of the CDR3 is 17 residues. CDR1 MGHRA and CDR2 YSYEKL come from the germline V gene. The trim removed 4 bases at V and 8 bases at J, leaving 16 bases unmatched. CDR3 DNA: TGCGCCAGCAGCCTCAGAACAGGGGGGACATCCAGCGATGAGCAGTTCTTC. Translation: CASSLRTGGTSSDEQFF.

V and J are TRBV5-5 and TRBJ2-5; TRBD1 aligns across 8 bases. This CDR3 contains 14 residues. V shed 5 bases, J shed 4 bases, and the junction held 7 bases outside the gene matches. The germline gives CDR1 SGHKS, CDR2 YYEKEE (reference sequence). The CDR3 is CASSSPGQGETQYF. The CDR3 nucleotides read TGTGCCAGCAGTTCTCCTGGACAGGGAGAGACCCAGTACTTC.

CDR3 DNA sequence: TGCGCCAGCAGTGACCCAGGGTTCGCGGATACGCAGTATTTT. Its translation is CASSDPGFADTQYF. This chain connects TRBV10-1 to TRBJ2-3, with D maybe TRBD1 (5 bases). With 3 bases removed from V and 6 bases from J, the gap between germline ends came to 13 bases. This CDR3 region has 14 residues. Germline-derived CDR1 and CDR2 are WNHNN and SYGVQD (reference sequence).

J is TRBJ2-1 and V is TRBV29-1; 8 nucleotides match TRBD2. V gave up 6 bases and J gave up 6 bases; unmatched junction bases: 10. Germline V gives CDR1 SQVTM, CDR2 ANQGSEA. CDR3 length: 14 amino acids. In DNA form, the CDR3 reads TGCAGCGTAAAGGAGCGGGGGACCCCCAATGAGCAGTTCTTC. Amino acids: CSVKERGTPNEQFF.

The J gene is TRBJ2-1, the V gene TRBV12-5, with 9 nucleotides matching TRBD1. This CDR3 comprises 14 residues. Germline V gene data show CDR1 as LGHNT and CDR2 as FRNRAP. Trimming at V came to 6 bases and at J to 5 bases, leaving 5 bases not matched to a gene. As DNA, the CDR3 is TGTGCTAGTGGGATGGGACAGGGCGACAATGAGCAGTTCTTC. It specifies CASGMGQGDNEQFF.

This chain connects TRBV9 to TRBJ2-3; TRBD2 agrees at 11 bases. The V segment lost 1 base and the J segment 3 bases; nucleotides outside the gene matches: 4. Germline V CDR1 and CDR2: SGDLS, YYNGEE. The CDR3 contains 16 residues. CDR3 DNA: TGTGCCAGCAGCGTACTAGCGGGGGGAGGGACAGATACGCAGTATTTT. Its protein is CASSVLAGGGTDTQYF.

The chain is built from TRBV6-1 and TRBJ1-2; 7 bases match TRBD1. The CDR3 is 15 amino acids. V trimming: 2 bases; J trimming: 2 bases; junction bases outside the gene matches: 5. Germline CDR1 MNHNS, CDR2 SASEGT. This chain's CDR3 is CASSEMTGPNYGYTF. CDR3 nucleotide sequence: TGTGCCAGCAGTGAAATGACAGGGCCCAACTATGGCTACACCTTC.

The chain is built from TRBV6-5 and TRBJ2-7, with 8 bases identical to TRBD1. V gave up 2 bases and J gave up 1 base; unmatched junction bases: 4. Germline assignment: CDR1 MNHEY and CDR2 SVGAGI. This CDR3 is built from 15 residues. In DNA form, the CDR3 reads TGTGCCAGCAGTTACACGACAGGGGCATCCTACGAGCAGTACTTC. Encoded protein: CASSYTTGASYEQYF.

This chain joins TRBV15 and TRBJ2-5; 10 bases agree with TRBD2. V trimming: 1 base; J trimming: 5 bases; junction bases outside the gene matches: 7. This CDR3 is 16 amino acids long. Germline V gene sequence: CDR1 LNHNV, CDR2 YYDKDF (reference sequence). For the CDR3, the DNA is TGTGCCACCAGCAGAGCGGGAGCGGGGGGGGTGGAGACCCAGTACTTC. Its protein is CATSRAGAGGVETQYF.

The DNA for the CDR3 is TGTGCCAGCAGCTCTGAAGCAGGGGGGTCCTCCTCTGGAAACACCATATATTTT. Its protein product is CASSSEAGGSSSGNTIYF. The chain links TRBV7-6 to TRBJ1-3, with TRBD1 identical over 7 bases. The CDR3 contains 18 residues. Losses at the gene ends were 4 bases for V and 0 bases for J; bases not matched to a gene: 12. Per the germline V gene, CDR1 is SGHVS and CDR2 is FNYEAQ.

The chain combines TRBV13 with TRBJ2-5; D remains unclear. Trimming took off 8 bases at V and 1 base at J, with 11 bases between the two ends. The length of the CDR3 is 13 residues. Germline V gives CDR1 PRHDT, CDR2 FYEKMQ (reference sequence). The CDR3 is CASGGRLQETQYF. In DNA, the CDR3 is TGTGCCAGCGGTGGCAGGCTCCAAGAGACCCAGTACTTC.

This clone was picked up a small number of times. The gene calls are TRBV19 and TRBJ1-1; 10 nucleotides align to TRBD1. With 0 bases clipped from V and 4 bases from J, the junction kept 11 bases outside the gene matches. The germline V gene has CDR1 LNHDA and CDR2 SQIVND (reference sequence). The CDR3 is made up of 18 amino acids. The CDR3 region has the DNA TGTGCCAGTAGTATAGATCTATGGGGACAGGGGTCGGTCACTGAAGCTTTCTTT. It yields the protein CASSIDLWGQGSVTEAFF.

The genes are TRBV25-1 and TRBJ1-3; possibly TRBD1 for D (5 bases). CDR1 is MGHDK and CDR2 is SYGVNS in the germline V gene. V lost 6 bases and J lost 2, with 14 bases in between. CDR3 length equals 15 residues. CDR3 protein: CASSPGKVAGNTIYF. The DNA for the CDR3 is TGTGCCAGCAGCCCAGGGAAAGTCGCTGGAAACACCATATATTTT.

This clone was observed once. V usage is TRBV30 and J usage is TRBJ1-3; tentative D call: TRBD1 (5 bases). This CDR3 has 15 residues. Deletions cut 1 base from V and 1 base from J, with 11 bases between. Germline V gene data show CDR1 as GTSNPN and CDR2 as SVGIG (reference sequence). CDR3 residues: CAWSGRGKSGNTIYF. CDR3 nucleotides: TGTGCCTGGAGTGGCCGGGGGAAGTCTGGAAACACCATATATTTT. Full variable domain (rest looked up from reference TRBV30 and TRBJ1-3): SQTIHQWPATLVQPVGSPLSLECTVEGTSNPNLYWYRQAAGRGLQLLFYSVGIGQISSEVPQNLSASRPQDRQFILSSKKLLLSDSGFYLCAWSGRGKSGNTIYFGEGSWLTVV.

This rearrangement joins TRBV5-4 to TRBJ2-5, with 7 bases lining up with TRBD1. The CDR3 loop spans 15 amino acids. The junction had 11 bases not matched to a gene; V was cut back by 4 bases and J by 5 bases. Germline V lookup: CDR1 SGHNT, CDR2 YYREEE (reference sequence). The DNA for the CDR3 is TGTGCCAGCAGCCCTAACAGGGGTGTCGAGGAGACCCAGTACTTC. Residues: CASSPNRGVEETQYF.

This clone was observed a handful of times. The rearrangement links TRBV25-1 to TRBJ1-6; the match to TRBD1 covers 9 bases. CDR3 length: 17 residues. V gave up 5 bases and J gave up 10 bases; unmatched junction bases: 15. Per the germline V gene, CDR1 is MGHDK and CDR2 is SYGVNS. The CDR3 spells CASSLSANRGLRSPLHF. Here the CDR3 DNA reads TGTGCCAGCAGTCTTAGCGCGAACAGGGGGCTTAGGTCACCCCTCCACTTT.

V gene TRBV6-1 combines with J gene TRBJ2-1; tentatively, D is TRBD2 (6 bases). The CDR3 covers 13 residues. V lost 8 bases and J lost 6, with 14 bases in between. Germline assignment: CDR1 MNHNS and CDR2 SASEGT. As DNA, the CDR3 is TGTGCCAGCTCAGTGACTAGGCCCAATGAGCAGTTCTTC. It encodes CASSVTRPNEQFF.

The chain recombines TRBV6-5 with TRBJ1-1; TRBD1 agrees at 7 bases. This CDR3 spans 16 amino acids. The V and J ends lost 4 bases and 0 bases, in that order; junction bases with no gene match: 8. CDR1 and CDR2 (germline): MNHEY, SVGAGI. The CDR3 region is CASSSVTGLMNTEAFF. The CDR3, as DNA: TGTGCCAGCAGTTCCGTGACAGGGTTAATGAACACTGAAGCTTTCTTT.

The chain employs TRBV9 and TRBJ1-2; 8 bases fit TRBD1. The CDR3 is 15 amino acids. Germline CDR1 reads SGDLS; CDR2 reads YYNGEE. V shed 0 bases, J shed 7 bases, and the junction held 8 bases outside the gene matches. The CDR3 nucleotides read TGTGCCAGCAGCGTAGATTACAGGGGGATAAGTGGCTACACCTTC. It yields the protein CASSVDYRGISGYTF.

The chain has TRBV9 and TRBJ2-5; tentatively, D is TRBD2 (7 bases). Germline-derived CDR1 and CDR2 are SGDLS and YYNGEE. Deletions cut 1 base from V and 3 bases from J, with 13 bases between. The CDR3 has 15 amino acids. The CDR3 reads CASSVRGAREETQYF. CDR3 nucleotide sequence: TGTGCCAGCAGCGTACGGGGGGCGCGGGAAGAGACCCAGTACTTC. The full variable domain, in which reference TRBV9 and TRBJ2-5 provide the parts outside the CDR3, is DSGVTQTPKHLITATGQRVTLRCSPRSGDLSVYWYQQSLDQGLQFLIQYYNGEERAKGNILERFSAQQFPDLHSELNLSSLELGDSALYFCASSVRGAREETQYFGPGTRLLVL.

The rearrangement links TRBV4-1 to TRBJ2-3; the D gene is possibly TRBD1 (6 bases). V was pared by 2 bases and J by 5 bases, with 23 bases between. Germline V gives CDR1 MGHRA, CDR2 YSYEKL. This CDR3 has 18 amino acids. The CDR3 reads CASSQRTSTGTEGDTQYF. CDR3 DNA sequence: TGCGCCAGCAGCCAACGAACTTCTACAGGGACCGAGGGAGATACGCAGTATTTT.

This clone appeared a few times. The V and J genes are TRBV9 and TRBJ2-5; no clear D gene. The CDR3 runs 13 residues. Germline CDR1 reads SGDLS; CDR2 reads YYNGEE. The ends were cut back, 0 bases at V and 3 bases at J, with 6 bases in the middle. The CDR3 here is CASSVVEKETQYF. The CDR3 bases are TGTGCCAGCAGCGTAGTGGAGAAAGAGACCCAGTACTTC.

The chain joins TRBV6-4 to TRBJ1-5; 8 nucleotides match TRBD1. Germline trimming cut 6 bases from V and 6 bases from J; bases unmatched to any gene: 4. The CDR3 extends over 13 amino acids. Germline CDR1 MRHNA, CDR2 SNTAGT. Here the CDR3 DNA reads TGTGCCAGCAGCGCAGGGGGCAGTCAGCCCCAGCATTTT. It translates to CASSAGGSQPQHF.

The rearrangement joins TRBV5-4 to TRBJ1-1; D unclear. Germline CDR1 SGHNT, CDR2 YYREEE (reference sequence). Trimming pared 2 bases from V and 3 bases from J, leaving 11 bases between. The CDR3 sequence is 14 residues long. The DNA for the CDR3 is TGTGCCAGCAGCTTCGGAGTCGTGGACACTGAAGCTTTCTTT. Its protein product is CASSFGVVDTEAFF.

The sample holds a few counts of this clone. CDR3 sequence: CASSVGQGANQPQHF. The CDR3 bases are TGTGCCAGCAGCGTAGGACAGGGAGCCAATCAGCCCCAGCATTTT. The rearrangement joins TRBV9 to TRBJ1-5; 7 bases fit TRBD1. Germline CDR1 SGDLS, CDR2 YYNGEE. The CDR3 length is 15 residues. J was trimmed by 3 bases and V by 0 bases; bases with no gene match: 3.

The chain combines TRBV5-5 with TRBJ1-3; D call uncertain. This CDR3 spans 15 amino acids. Trimming shortened V by 0 bases and J by 0 bases, and 7 bases separated the two germline ends. The V gene's germline CDR1 is SGHKS and CDR2 YYEKEE (reference sequence). CDR3 protein: CASSLAGSSGNTIYF. The CDR3 DNA reads TGTGCCAGCAGCTTGGCCGGGTCCTCTGGAAACACCATATATTTT.

The rearrangement uses TRBV6-6 and TRBJ1-5; the match to TRBD1 covers 7 bases. Per germline, CDR1 MNHNY and CDR2 SVGAGI (reference sequence). This CDR3 comprises 16 residues. J lost 1 base, V lost 5 bases, and 8 bases had no gene match. Written as DNA, the CDR3 is TGTGCCAGCAGTGCCAGACAGGGTGAAAGCAATCAGCCCCAGCATTTT. Amino acids: CASSARQGESNQPQHF.

The V call is TRBV6-4, the J call TRBJ1-6; 7 bases align to TRBD1. This CDR3 is 15 amino acids long. CDR1 is MRHNA, CDR2 SNTAGT, per germline. J gave up 8 bases and V 6 bases, and 10 bases lay outside the gene matches. The CDR3 loop is CASRAHSQGDSPLHF. DNA of the CDR3: TGTGCCAGCAGGGCCCATTCGCAGGGGGATTCACCCCTCCACTTT.

The chain combines TRBV30 with TRBJ2-3, with 10 bases that match TRBD2. The germline V gene encodes CDR1 GTSNPN and CDR2 SVGIG (reference sequence). J gave up 1 base and V 2 bases, and 3 bases lay outside the gene matches. The CDR3 is 15 residues long. As DNA, the CDR3 is TGTGCCTGGAGTAGCGGGGGGGCCCGCACAGATACGCAGTATTTT. Protein product: CAWSSGGARTDTQYF.